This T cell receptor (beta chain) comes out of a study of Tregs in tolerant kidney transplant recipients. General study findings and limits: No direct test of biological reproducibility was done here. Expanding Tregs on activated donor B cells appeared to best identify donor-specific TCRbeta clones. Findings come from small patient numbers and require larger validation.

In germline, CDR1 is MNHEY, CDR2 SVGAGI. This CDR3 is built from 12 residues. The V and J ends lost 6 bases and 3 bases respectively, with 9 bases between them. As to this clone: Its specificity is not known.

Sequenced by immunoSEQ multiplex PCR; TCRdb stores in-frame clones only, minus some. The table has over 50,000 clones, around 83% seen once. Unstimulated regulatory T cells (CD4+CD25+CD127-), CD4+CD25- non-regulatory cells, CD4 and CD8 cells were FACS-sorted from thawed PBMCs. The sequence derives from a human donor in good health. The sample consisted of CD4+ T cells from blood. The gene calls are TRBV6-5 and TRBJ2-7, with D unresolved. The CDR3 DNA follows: TGTGCCAGCAGCCTCAACAGCTACGAGCAGTACTTC. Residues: CASSLNSYEQYF.